The 21 T cell receptor beta chains below were found in one sample sequenced in a study of OX40 agonist ivuxolimab in advanced cancers. Sequencing was performed with immunoSEQ multiplex PCR; in TCRdb, only in-frame clones are kept and a portion is missing. This table holds roughly 10,000 clones, 86% found once. Sequences were derived from CD4+ or CD8+ T cells sorted from blood, sampled in a trial of the OX40 agonist ivuxolimab. Every receptor here comes from an adult with an advanced solid tumor such as melanoma, head and neck, liver or kidney cancer.

The chain has TRBV5-6 and TRBJ1-1, with D perhaps TRBD1 (5 bases). Germline V lookup: CDR1 SGHDT, CDR2 YYEEEE. The CDR3 has 14 amino acids. V lost 4 bases and J lost 5, with 15 bases in between. CDR3 nucleotide sequence: TGTGCCAGCAGCCTACGGACGGGGGTGACTGAAGCTTTCTTT. Protein product: CASSLRTGVTEAFF.

The chain uses TRBV7-6 and TRBJ2-3, with 15 bases aligning to TRBD2. Germline V gene sequence: CDR1 SGHVS, CDR2 FNYEAQ. This CDR3 region has 17 residues. V shed 5 bases and J 1 base; nucleotides not matched to a gene: 4. CDR3 DNA sequence: TGTGCCAGCAGCCGGACTAGCGGGGGGGCCGGCACAGATACGCAGTATTTT. Translated: CASSRTSGGAGTDTQYF.

The genes are TRBV15 and TRBJ1-2, with D possibly being TRBD1 (6 bases). The V end was cut by 0 bases, the J end by 7 bases, with 12 bases between. Germline V gene lookup returns CDR1 LNHNV and CDR2 YYDKDF (reference sequence). CDR3 length equals 14 residues. The CDR3 is CATSRETGLLGYTF. CDR3 DNA: TGTGCCACCAGCAGAGAGACAGGACTCCTTGGCTACACCTTC.

The genes are TRBV7-9 and TRBJ1-4; a weak D match, TRBD1 (6 bases). The germline V and J ends were trimmed by 5 bases and 5 bases, with 9 bases remaining between them. Germline values: CDR1 SEHNR, CDR2 FQNEAQ (reference sequence). CDR3 size: 13 residues. CDR3 loop: CASSRQENEKLFF. The CDR3 coding sequence is TGTGCCAGCAGCCGACAGGAGAATGAAAAACTGTTTTTT.

The genes are TRBV10-3 and TRBJ1-2; 8 nucleotides align to TRBD1. The CDR3 length is 14 residues. Germline V gives CDR1 ENHRY, CDR2 SYGVKD. The V and J ends lost 7 bases and 2 bases, in that order; junction bases with no gene match: 6. The chain's CDR3 is CAINPRTGNYGYTF. The CDR3 nucleotides are TGTGCCATCAACCCGAGGACAGGGAACTATGGCTACACCTTC.

J is TRBJ2-1 and V is TRBV5-6; TRBD1 aligns across 12 bases. Germline CDR1 SGHDT, CDR2 YYEEEE. CDR3 length: 16 residues. Trimming cost V 4 bases and J 3 bases; bases outside gene matches: 5. CDR3 sequence: CASSGGQGAIYNEQFF. DNA for the CDR3: TGTGCCAGCAGCGGGGGACAGGGGGCGATCTACAATGAGCAGTTCTTC. Full variable domain (outside the CDR3, taken from reference TRBV5-6 and TRBJ2-1): DAGVTQSPTHLIKTRGQQVTLRCSPKSGHDTVSWYQQALGQGPQFIFQYYEEEERQRGNFPDRFSGHQFPNYSSELNVNALLLGDSALYLCASSGGQGAIYNEQFFGPGTRLTVL.

The chain couples TRBV7-6 to TRBJ1-1; D perhaps matches TRBD1 (5 bases). The V and J ends lost 5 bases and 1 base respectively, with 11 bases between them. This CDR3 is built from 14 residues. Germline V lookup: CDR1 SGHVS, CDR2 FNYEAQ. CDR3 sequence reads: CASSRGGGNTEAFF. In DNA, the CDR3 is TGTGCCAGCAGCCGGGGGGGAGGGAACACTGAAGCTTTCTTT.

The genes are TRBV7-8 and TRBJ2-3; D unclear. Deletions cut 8 bases from V and 1 base from J, with 13 bases between. The CDR3 extends over 14 amino acids. Germline CDR1 SGHVS, CDR2 FQNEAQ. CDR3: CASGFAPGTDTQYF. CDR3 sequence (DNA): TGTGCCAGCGGTTTTGCTCCAGGCACAGATACGCAGTATTTT.

The chain has TRBV5-1 and TRBJ2-4; D is unclear. The CDR3 spans 16 residues. Germline V CDR1 and CDR2: SGHRS, YFSETQ. V was cut by 0 bases and J by 1 base, with 11 bases left in between. DNA for the CDR3: TGCGCCAGCAGCTTGGCTTTGGAAGTGGCCAAAAACATTCAGTACTTC. It translates to CASSLALEVAKNIQYF. Drawing the rest from reference TRBV5-1 and TRBJ2-4, the complete variable domain is KAGVTQTPRYLIKTRGQQVTLSCSPISGHRSVSWYQQTPGQGLQFLFEYFSETQRNKGNFPGRFSGRQFSNSRSEMNVSTLELGDSALYLCASSLALEVAKNIQYFGAGTRLSVL.

This clone was recorded a few times. The gene calls are TRBV7-7 and TRBJ2-1, with TRBD2 matching over 8 bases. The length of the CDR3 is 15 residues. Losses at the gene ends were 4 bases for V and 2 bases for J; bases not matched to a gene: 4. CDR1 and CDR2 from the germline V gene are SSHAT and FNYEAQ (reference sequence). The CDR3 sequence: CASSSGTSAYNEQFF. The CDR3 nucleotides are TGTGCCAGCAGCTCCGGGACTAGTGCCTACAATGAGCAGTTCTTC.

In regard to this clone: This may come from a read error, since a much larger clone is one base off. The chain employs TRBV2 and TRBJ2-7; TRBD1 is a possible D gene (6 bases). CDR1 and CDR2 from the germline V gene are SNHLY and FYNNEI. This CDR3 has 15 residues. This CDR3 reads CTSSESWGQTYEQYF. The CDR3, as DNA: TGTACCAGCAGTGAATCGTGGGGGCAGACCTACGAGCAGTACTTC. Complete variable domain (other parts from reference TRBV2 and TRBJ2-7): EPEVTQTPSHQVTQMGQEVILRCVPISNHLYFYWYRQILGQKVEFLVSFYNNEISEKSEIFDDQFSVERPDGSNFTLKIRSTKLEDSAMYFCTSSESWGQTYEQYFGPGTRLTVT.

This clone was observed a few times. This chain joins TRBV4-1 and TRBJ1-1; TRBD1 might be the D (5 bases). The CDR3 covers 14 residues. Trimming shortened V by 3 bases and J by 6 bases, and 14 bases separated the two germline ends. From germline, CDR1 is MGHRA and CDR2 YSYEKL. CDR3 loop: CASSHGEGIAEAFF. For the CDR3, the DNA is TGCGCCAGCAGCCATGGAGAGGGGATAGCTGAAGCTTTCTTT.

The rearrangement joins TRBV15 to TRBJ2-1, with D hard to call. This CDR3 has 14 residues. V was clipped by 4 bases and J by 8 bases, with 15 bases between them. CDR1 and CDR2 (germline): LNHNV, YYDKDF (reference sequence). The CDR3 loop is CATSMGLATDEQFF. DNA for the CDR3: TGTGCCACCAGCATGGGTCTGGCTACCGATGAGCAGTTCTTC.

The chain is built from TRBV7-9 and TRBJ2-1, with D unresolved. CDR3 length equals 12 residues. Per the germline V gene, CDR1 is SEHNR and CDR2 is FQNEAQ (reference sequence). Between the trimmed V and J ends, which lost 6 bases and 9 bases, there was a span of 12 bases. Here the CDR3 reads CASRLGSGEQFF. CDR3 DNA: TGTGCCAGCAGGCTGGGATCTGGTGAGCAGTTCTTC. Full variable domain (remainder filled in from reference TRBV7-9 and TRBJ2-1): DTGVSQNPRHKITKRGQNVTFRCDPISEHNRLYWYRQTLGQGPEFLTYFQNEAQLEKSRLLSDRFSAERPKGSFSTLEIQRTEQGDSAMYLCASRLGSGEQFFGPGTRLTVL.

The chain combines TRBV14 with TRBJ2-5; 9 bases match TRBD2. The germline CDR1 and CDR2 sequences are SGHDN and FVKESK. V dropped 4 bases and J dropped 0; count of bases not matched to a gene: 0. The length of the CDR3 is 14 residues. The CDR3, as DNA: TGTGCCAGCAGCCGACTAGCGGACCAAGAGACCCAGTACTTC. The encoded protein is CASSRLADQETQYF.

The chain is built from TRBV4-1 and TRBJ1-1; tentative D call: TRBD1 (5 bases). Looked up from germline, CDR1 is MGHRA and CDR2 is YSYEKL. This CDR3 region has 14 residues. V was shortened by 3 bases and J by 3 bases, with 11 bases between the two germline ends. Here the CDR3 reads CASSQPGVDTEAFF. In DNA form, the CDR3 reads TGCGCCAGCAGCCAGCCGGGGGTCGACACTGAAGCTTTCTTT.

The table lists this clone with a few counts. This chain connects TRBV5-1 to TRBJ2-1; TRBD1 matches 9 bases. J gave up 1 base and V 5 bases, and 4 bases lay outside the gene matches. CDR1 and CDR2 from the germline V gene are SGHRS and YFSETQ. The CDR3 is made up of 15 amino acids. CDR3 loop: CASRPGTGSYNEQFF. CDR3 in DNA: TGCGCCAGCAGACCCGGGACAGGGTCCTACAATGAGCAGTTCTTC.

This clone is large in the sample. The chain has TRBV4-1 and TRBJ1-5, with 10 bases matching TRBD1. With 3 bases clipped from V and 9 bases from J, the junction kept 8 bases outside the gene matches. CDR1 is MGHRA and CDR2 is YSYEKL in the germline V gene. The CDR3 totals 15 residues. DNA for the CDR3: TGCGCCAGCAGCCAGGTCGGGACAGGGGACCCGCCCCAGCATTTT. Amino acids: CASSQVGTGDPPQHF.

The chain joins TRBV6-1 to TRBJ2-1; D is unresolved. The V gene's germline CDR1 is MNHNS and CDR2 SASEGT. This CDR3 spans 15 amino acids. V lost 6 bases to trimming and J lost 3 bases, with 15 bases between them. This CDR3 is CASRFKGPLYNEQFF. The CDR3 DNA sequence: TGTGCCAGCAGGTTTAAGGGCCCACTCTACAATGAGCAGTTCTTC.

This clone occurred a few times. The chain joins TRBV5-4 to TRBJ2-5; TRBD2 might be the D (5 bases). Trimming cost V 5 bases and J 3 bases, with 23 bases left between them. Germline V lookup: CDR1 SGHNT, CDR2 YYREEE (reference sequence). The length of the CDR3 is 17 residues. CDR3 residues: CASRELDGGPREETQYF. The CDR3 DNA reads TGTGCCAGCAGAGAATTAGACGGAGGACCTAGAGAAGAGACCCAGTACTTC.

This clone was seen just once. The chain is built from TRBV6-5 and TRBJ2-7; D is tentatively TRBD1 or TRBD2 (5 bases each). CDR1 and CDR2 from the germline V gene are MNHEY and SVGAGI. The CDR3 is 14 amino acids. Trimming left V 7 bases short and J 2 bases short, with 15 bases between. The CDR3 reads CASKQGDGTYEQYF. The DNA of the CDR3 is TGTGCCAGCAAACAAGGGGACGGTACCTACGAGCAGTACTTC.